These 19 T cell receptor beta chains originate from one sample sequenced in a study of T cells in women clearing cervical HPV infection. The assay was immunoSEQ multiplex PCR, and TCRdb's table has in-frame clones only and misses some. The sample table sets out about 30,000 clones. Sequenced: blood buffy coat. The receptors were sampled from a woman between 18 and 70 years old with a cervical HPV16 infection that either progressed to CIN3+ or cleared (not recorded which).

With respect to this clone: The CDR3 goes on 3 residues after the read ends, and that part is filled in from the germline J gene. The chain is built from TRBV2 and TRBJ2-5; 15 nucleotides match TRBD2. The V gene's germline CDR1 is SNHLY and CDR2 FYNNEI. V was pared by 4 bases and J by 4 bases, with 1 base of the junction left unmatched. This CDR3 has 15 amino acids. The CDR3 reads CASSGTSGGGETQYF. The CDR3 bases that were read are TGTGCCAGCAGTGGGACTAGCGGGGGGGGAGAGACC.

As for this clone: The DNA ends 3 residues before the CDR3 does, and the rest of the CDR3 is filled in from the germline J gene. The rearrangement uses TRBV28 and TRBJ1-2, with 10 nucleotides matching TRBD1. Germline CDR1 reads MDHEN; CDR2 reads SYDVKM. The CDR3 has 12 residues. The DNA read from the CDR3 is TGTGCCAGCGGGACAGGGGATAGCGGC. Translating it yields CASGTGDSG. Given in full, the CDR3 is CASGTGDSGYTF.

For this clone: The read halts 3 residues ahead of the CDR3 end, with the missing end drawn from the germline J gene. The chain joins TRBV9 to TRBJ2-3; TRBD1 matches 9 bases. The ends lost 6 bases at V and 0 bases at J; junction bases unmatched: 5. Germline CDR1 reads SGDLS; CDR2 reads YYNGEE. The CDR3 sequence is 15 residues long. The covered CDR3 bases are TGTGCCAGCACCATGACAGGGGGGAGCACAGATACG. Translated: CASTMTGGSTDT. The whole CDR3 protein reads CASTMTGGSTDTQYF. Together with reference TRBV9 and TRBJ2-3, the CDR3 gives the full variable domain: DSGVTQTPKHLITATGQRVTLRCSPRSGDLSVYWYQQSLDQGLQFLIQYYNGEERAKGNILERFSAQQFPDLHSELNLSSLELGDSALYFCASTMTGGSTDTQYFGPGTRLTVL.

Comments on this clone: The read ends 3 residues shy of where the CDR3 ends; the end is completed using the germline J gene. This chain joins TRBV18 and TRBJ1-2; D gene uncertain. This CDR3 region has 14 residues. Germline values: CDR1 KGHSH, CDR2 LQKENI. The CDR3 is CASSNLQSSYDYTF. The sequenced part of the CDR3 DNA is TGTGCCAGCTCCAATCTACAGAGCTCCTACGAC.

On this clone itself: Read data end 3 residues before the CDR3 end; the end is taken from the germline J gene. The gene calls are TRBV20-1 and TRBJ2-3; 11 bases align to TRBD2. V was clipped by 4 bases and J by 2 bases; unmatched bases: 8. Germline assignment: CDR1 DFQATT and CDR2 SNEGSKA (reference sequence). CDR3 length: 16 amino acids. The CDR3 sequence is CSANPIAGGFTDTQYF. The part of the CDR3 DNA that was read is TGCAGTGCTAACCCTATAGCGGGAGGGTTCACAGATACG.

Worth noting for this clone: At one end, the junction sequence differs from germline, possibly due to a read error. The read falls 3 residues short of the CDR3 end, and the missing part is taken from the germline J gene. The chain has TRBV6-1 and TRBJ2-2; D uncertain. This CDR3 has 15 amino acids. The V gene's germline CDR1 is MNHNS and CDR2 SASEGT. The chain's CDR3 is CANSETAGSTGELFF. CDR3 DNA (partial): TGTGCCAACAGTGAAACGGCAGGCTCCACCGGGGAG.

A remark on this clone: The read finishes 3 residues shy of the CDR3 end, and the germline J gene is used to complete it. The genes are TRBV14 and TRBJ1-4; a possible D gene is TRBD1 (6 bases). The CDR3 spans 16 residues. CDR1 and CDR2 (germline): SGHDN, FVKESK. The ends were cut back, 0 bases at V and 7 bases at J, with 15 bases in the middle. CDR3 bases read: TGTGCCAGCAGCCAAGATTTCGGGACACGAGGTGAAAAA. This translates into CASSQDFGTRGEK. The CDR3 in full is CASSQDFGTRGEKLFF.

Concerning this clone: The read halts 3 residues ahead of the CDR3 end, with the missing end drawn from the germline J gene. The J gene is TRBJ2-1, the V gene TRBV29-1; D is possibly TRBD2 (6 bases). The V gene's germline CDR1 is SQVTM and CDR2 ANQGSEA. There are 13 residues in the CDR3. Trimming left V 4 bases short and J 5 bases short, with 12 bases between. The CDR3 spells CSVGRDFHNEQFF. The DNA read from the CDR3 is TGCAGCGTTGGCCGGGACTTTCACAATGAG.

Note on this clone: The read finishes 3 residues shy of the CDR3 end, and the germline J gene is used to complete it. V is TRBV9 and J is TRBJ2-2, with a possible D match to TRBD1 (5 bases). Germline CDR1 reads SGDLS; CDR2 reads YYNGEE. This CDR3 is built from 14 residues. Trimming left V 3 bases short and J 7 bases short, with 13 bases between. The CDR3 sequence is CASSDPRVHGELFF. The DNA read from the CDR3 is TGTGCCAGCAGCGATCCCAGGGTCCACGGGGAG.

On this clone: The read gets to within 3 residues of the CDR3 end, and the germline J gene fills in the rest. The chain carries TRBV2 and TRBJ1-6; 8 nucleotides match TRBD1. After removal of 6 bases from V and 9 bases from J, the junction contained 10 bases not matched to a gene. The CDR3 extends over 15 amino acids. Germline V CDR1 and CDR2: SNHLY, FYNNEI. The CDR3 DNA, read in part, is TGTGCCAGCAGCACCGGACAGGGCGGGTTTTCACCC. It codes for CASSTGQGGFSP. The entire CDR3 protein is CASSTGQGGFSPLHF.

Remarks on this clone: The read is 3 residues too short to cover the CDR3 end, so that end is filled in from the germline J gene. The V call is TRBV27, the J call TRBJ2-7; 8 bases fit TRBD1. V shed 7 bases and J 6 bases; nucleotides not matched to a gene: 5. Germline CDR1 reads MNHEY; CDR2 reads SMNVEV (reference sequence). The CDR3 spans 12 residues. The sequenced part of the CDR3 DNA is TGTGCCAGCACTACAGGGGGGAGCGAG. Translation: CASTTGGSE. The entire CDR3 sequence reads CASTTGGSEQYF.

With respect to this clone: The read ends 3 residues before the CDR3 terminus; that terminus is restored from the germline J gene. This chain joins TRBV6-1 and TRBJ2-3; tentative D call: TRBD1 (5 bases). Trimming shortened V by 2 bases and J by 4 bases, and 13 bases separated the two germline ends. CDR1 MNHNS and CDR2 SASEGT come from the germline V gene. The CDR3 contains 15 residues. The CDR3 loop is CASSEIGGASDTQYF. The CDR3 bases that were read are TGTGCCAGCAGTGAAATCGGTGGGGCATCAGATACG.

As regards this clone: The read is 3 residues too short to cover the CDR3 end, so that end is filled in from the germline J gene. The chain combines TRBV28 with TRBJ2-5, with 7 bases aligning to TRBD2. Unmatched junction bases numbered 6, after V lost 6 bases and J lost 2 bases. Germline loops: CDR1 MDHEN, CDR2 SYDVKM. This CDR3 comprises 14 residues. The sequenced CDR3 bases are TGTGCCAGCAGCCTGGGGGGGAGACAAGAGACC. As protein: CASSLGGRQET. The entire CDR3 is CASSLGGRQETQYF. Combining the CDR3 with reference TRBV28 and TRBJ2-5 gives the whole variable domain DVKVTQSSRYLVKRTGEKVFLECVQDMDHENMFWYRQDPGLGLRLIYFSYDVKMKEKGDIPEGYSVSREKKERFSLILESASTNQTSMYLCASSLGGRQETQYFGPGTRLLVL.

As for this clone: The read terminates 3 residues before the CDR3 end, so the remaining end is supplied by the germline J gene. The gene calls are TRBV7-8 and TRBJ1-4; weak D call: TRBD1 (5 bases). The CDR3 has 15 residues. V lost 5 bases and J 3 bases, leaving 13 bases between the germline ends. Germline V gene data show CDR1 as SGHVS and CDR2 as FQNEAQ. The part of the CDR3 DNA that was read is TGTGCCAGCAGCCTGATGGGGGGGGCTAATGAAAAA. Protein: CASSLMGGANEK. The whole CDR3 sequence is CASSLMGGANEKLFF.

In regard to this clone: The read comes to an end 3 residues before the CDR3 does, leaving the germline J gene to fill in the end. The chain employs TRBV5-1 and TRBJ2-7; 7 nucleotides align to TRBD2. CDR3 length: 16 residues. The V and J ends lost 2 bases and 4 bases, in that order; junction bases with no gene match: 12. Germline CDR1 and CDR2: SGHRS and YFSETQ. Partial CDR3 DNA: TGCGCCAGCAGCTTTGGGGCCAGCGGGAAAAAGTACGAG. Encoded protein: CASSFGASGKKYE. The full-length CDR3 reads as CASSFGASGKKYEQYF.

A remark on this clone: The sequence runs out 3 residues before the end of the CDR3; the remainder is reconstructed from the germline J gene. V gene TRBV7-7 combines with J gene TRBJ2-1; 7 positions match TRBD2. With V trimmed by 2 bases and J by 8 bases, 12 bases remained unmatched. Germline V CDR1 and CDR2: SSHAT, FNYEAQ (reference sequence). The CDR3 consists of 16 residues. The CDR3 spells CASSLSVGSGQYEQFF. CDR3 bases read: TGTGCCAGCAGCTTAAGTGTAGGTAGCGGGCAGTATGAG.

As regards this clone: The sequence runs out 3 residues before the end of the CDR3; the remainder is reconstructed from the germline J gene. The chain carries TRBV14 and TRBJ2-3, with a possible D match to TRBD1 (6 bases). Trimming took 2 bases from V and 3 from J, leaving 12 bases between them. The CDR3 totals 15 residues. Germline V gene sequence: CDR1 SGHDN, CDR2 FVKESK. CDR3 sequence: CASSQQLGATDTQYF. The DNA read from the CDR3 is TGTGCCAGCAGCCAACAACTGGGGGCGACAGATACG. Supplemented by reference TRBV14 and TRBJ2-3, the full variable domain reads EAGVTQFPSHSVIEKGQTVTLRCDPISGHDNLYWYRRVMGKEIKFLLHFVKESKQDESGMPNNRFLAERTGGTYSTLKVQPAELEDSGVYFCASSQQLGATDTQYFGPGTRLTVL.

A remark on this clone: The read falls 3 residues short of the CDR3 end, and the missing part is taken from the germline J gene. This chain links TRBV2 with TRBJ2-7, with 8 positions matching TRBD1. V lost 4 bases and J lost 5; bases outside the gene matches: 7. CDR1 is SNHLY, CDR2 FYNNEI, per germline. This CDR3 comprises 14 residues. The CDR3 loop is CASSADRGDHEQYF. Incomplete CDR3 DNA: TGTGCCAGCAGTGCCGACAGGGGCGACCACGAG.

The chain's CDR3 is CSANEQPNEKLFF. Incomplete CDR3 DNA: TGCAGTGCTAATGAACAGCCTAATGAAAAA. The genes are TRBV20-1 and TRBJ1-4; D unclear. The read terminates 3 residues before the CDR3 end, so the remaining end is supplied by the germline J gene. V was clipped by 4 bases and J by 3 bases, with 9 bases between them. The CDR3 has 13 amino acids. Germline CDR1 reads DFQATT; CDR2 reads SNEGSKA (reference sequence).